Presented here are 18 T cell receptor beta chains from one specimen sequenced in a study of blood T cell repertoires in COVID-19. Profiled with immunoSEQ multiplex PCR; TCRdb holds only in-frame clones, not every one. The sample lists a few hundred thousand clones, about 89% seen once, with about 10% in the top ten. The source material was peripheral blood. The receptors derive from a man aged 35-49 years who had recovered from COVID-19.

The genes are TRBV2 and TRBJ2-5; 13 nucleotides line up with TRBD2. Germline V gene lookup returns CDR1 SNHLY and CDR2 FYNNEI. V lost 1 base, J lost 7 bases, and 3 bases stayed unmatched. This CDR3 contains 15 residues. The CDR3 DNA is TGTGCCAGCAGTGAAGGGACTAGCGGGAGTGGGACCCAGTACTTC. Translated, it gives CASSEGTSGSGTQYF.

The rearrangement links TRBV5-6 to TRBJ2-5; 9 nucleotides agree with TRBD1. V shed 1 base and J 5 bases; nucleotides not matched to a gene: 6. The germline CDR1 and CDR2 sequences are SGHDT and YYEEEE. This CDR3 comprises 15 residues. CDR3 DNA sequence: TGTGCCAGCAGCTTGTTATTTGGGACAGGGGAGACCCAGTACTTC. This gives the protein CASSLLFGTGETQYF. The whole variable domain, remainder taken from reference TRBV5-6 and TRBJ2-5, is DAGVTQSPTHLIKTRGQQVTLRCSPKSGHDTVSWYQQALGQGPQFIFQYYEEEERQRGNFPDRFSGHQFPNYSSELNVNALLLGDSALYLCASSLLFGTGETQYFGPGTRLLVL.

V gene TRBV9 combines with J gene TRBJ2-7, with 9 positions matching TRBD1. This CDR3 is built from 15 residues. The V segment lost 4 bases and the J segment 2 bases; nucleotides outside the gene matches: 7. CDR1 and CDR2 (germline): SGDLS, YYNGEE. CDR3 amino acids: CASSLGTGRAYEQYF. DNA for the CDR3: TGTGCCAGCAGCCTAGGGACAGGGCGTGCCTACGAGCAGTACTTC.

CDR3 sequence reads: CASRRGGRETQYF. The CDR3 nucleotides read TGTGCCAGCAGGCGGGGGGGCCGAGAGACCCAGTACTTC. This chain connects TRBV12-3 or TRBV12-4 to TRBJ2-5, with 9 bases fitting TRBD2. V lost 6 bases, J lost 4 bases, and 3 bases stayed unmatched. This CDR3 is built from 13 residues.

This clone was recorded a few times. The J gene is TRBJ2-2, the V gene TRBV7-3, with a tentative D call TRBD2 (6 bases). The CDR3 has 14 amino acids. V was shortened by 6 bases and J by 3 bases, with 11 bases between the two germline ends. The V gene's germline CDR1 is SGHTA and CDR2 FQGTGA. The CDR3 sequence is CASRKRRDTGELFF. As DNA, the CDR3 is TGTGCCAGCAGGAAAAGGAGGGACACCGGGGAGCTGTTTTTT.

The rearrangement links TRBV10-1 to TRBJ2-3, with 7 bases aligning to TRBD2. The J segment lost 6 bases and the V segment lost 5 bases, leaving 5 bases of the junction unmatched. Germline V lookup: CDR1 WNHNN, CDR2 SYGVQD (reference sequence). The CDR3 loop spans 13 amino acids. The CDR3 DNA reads TGCGCCAGCAGTTTAACCGGGGGGGATACGCAGTATTTT. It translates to CASSLTGGDTQYF.

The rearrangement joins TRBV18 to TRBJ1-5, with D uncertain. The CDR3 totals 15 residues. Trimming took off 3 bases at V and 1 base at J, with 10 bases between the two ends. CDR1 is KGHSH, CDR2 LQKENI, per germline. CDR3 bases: TGTGCCAGCTCACCGAAGGGAGACAGCAATCAGCCCCAGCATTTT. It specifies CASSPKGDSNQPQHF.

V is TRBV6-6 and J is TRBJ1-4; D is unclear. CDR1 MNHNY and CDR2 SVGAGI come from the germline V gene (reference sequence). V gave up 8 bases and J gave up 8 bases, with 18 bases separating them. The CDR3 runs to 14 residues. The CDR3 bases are TGTGCCAGCGTACGGACGGGAAGAACCGAAAAACTGTTTTTT. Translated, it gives CASVRTGRTEKLFF.

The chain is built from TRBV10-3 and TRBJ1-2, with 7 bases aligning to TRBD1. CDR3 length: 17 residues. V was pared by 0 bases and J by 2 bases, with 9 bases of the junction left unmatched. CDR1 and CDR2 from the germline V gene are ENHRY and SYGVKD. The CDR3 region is CAISESRQGDLNYGYTF. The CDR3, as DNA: TGTGCCATCAGTGAGTCGAGGCAGGGGGATTTAAACTATGGCTACACCTTC.

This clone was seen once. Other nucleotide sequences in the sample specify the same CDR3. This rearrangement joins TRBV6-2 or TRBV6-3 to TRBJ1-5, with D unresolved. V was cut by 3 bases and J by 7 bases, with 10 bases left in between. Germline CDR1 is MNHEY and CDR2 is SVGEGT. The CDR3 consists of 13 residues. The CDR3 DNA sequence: TGTGCCAGCAGTTATGGGAGGGTGCAGCCCCAGCATTTT. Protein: CASSYGRVQPQHF.

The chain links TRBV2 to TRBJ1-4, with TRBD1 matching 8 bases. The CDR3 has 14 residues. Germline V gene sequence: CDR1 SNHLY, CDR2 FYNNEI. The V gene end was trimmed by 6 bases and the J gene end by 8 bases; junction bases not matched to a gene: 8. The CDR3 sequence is CASSPGQAREKLFF. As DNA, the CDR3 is TGTGCCAGCAGCCCGGGACAGGCTCGGGAAAAACTGTTTTTT.

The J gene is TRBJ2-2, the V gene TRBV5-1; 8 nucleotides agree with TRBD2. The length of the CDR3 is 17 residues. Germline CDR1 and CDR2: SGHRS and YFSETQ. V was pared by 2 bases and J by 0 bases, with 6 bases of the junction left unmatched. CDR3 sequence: CASSFSLSGANTGELFF. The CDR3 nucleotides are TGCGCCAGCAGCTTCTCACTTAGCGGGGCGAACACCGGGGAGCTGTTTTTT.

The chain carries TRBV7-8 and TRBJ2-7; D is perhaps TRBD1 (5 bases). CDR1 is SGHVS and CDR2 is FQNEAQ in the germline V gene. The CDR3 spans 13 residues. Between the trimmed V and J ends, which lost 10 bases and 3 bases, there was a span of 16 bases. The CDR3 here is CATSKGQDYEQYF. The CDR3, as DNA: TGTGCCACTTCCAAGGGGCAGGACTACGAGCAGTACTTC.

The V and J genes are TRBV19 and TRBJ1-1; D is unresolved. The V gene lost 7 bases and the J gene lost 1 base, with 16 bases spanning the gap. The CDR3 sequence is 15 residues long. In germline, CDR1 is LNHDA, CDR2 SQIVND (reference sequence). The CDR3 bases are TGTGCCAGTAATCCGACCGGGAGAGAGAACACTGAAGCTTTCTTT. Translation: CASNPTGRENTEAFF.

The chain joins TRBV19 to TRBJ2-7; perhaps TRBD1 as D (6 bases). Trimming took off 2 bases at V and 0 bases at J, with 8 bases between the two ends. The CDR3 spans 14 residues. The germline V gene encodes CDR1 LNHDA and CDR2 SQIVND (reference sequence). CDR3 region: CASSITDSSYEQYF. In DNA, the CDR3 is TGTGCCAGTAGTATAACGGACAGCTCCTACGAGCAGTACTTC. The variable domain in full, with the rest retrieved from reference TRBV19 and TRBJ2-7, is DGGITQSPKYLFRKEGQNVTLSCEQNLNHDAMYWYRQDPGQGLRLIYYSQIVNDFQKGDIAEGYSVSREKKESFPLTVTSAQKNPTAFYLCASSITDSSYEQYFGPGTRLTVT.

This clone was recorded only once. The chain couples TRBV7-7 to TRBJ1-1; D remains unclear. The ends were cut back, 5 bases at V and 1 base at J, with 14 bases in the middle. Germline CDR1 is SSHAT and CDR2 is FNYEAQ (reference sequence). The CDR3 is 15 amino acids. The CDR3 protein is CASSPLREENTEAFF. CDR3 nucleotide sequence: TGTGCCAGCAGCCCACTACGGGAGGAGAACACTGAAGCTTTCTTT.

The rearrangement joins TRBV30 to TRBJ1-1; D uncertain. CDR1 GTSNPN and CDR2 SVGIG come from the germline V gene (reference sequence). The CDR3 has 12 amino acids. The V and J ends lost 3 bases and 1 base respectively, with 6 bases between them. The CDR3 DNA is TGTGCCTGGAGGACGGGGAACACTGAAGCTTTCTTT. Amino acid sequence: CAWRTGNTEAFF.

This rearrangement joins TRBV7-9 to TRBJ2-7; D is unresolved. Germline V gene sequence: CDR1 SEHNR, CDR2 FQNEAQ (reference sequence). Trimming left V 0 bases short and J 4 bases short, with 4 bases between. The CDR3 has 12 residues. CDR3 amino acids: CASSLALYEQYF. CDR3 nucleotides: TGTGCCAGCAGCTTAGCCTTATACGAGCAGTACTTC.